The next 14 T cell receptor beta chains were all read from a single sample in a study of blood T cells in healthy people across ages. A second PCR, run for about 7 to 12 cycles, used a sample-barcoded 5' primer plus a J-beta primer mix. Using its own MiXCR run on the 5' RACE reads, TCRdb lists one record per CDR3 protein. The data hold over 1,500,000 distinct CDR3 sequences, with around half observed a single time. Sequenced sample: blood. These receptors all come from a woman between 35 and 50 years old in good health.

Only a few counts were recorded for this clonotype. The J gene is TRBJ2-1, the V gene TRBV7-2, with D uncertain. Germline V gene lookup returns CDR1 SGHTA and CDR2 FQGNSA. The CDR3 runs 14 residues. V gave up 2 bases and J gave up 9 bases, with 14 bases separating them. The chain's CDR3 is CASSLSSLTVEQFF. The CDR3 DNA is TGTGCCAGCAGCTTATCCAGTTTAACAGTTGAGCAGTTCTTC.

The chain has TRBV20-1 and TRBJ2-7; TRBD2 matches at 8 bases. Germline-derived CDR1 and CDR2 are DFQATT and SNEGSKA (reference sequence). V shed 3 bases and J 6 bases; nucleotides not matched to a gene: 4. This CDR3 has 12 residues. The CDR3 sequence: CSASGTRSEQYF. The CDR3 bases are TGCAGTGCTAGTGGGACTAGATCCGAGCAGTACTTC.

The chain carries TRBV15 and TRBJ2-4; TRBD1 matches 8 bases. The CDR3 runs to 15 residues. From germline, CDR1 is LNHNV and CDR2 YYDKDF (reference sequence). The V gene end was trimmed by 3 bases and the J gene end by 3 bases; junction bases not matched to a gene: 4. CDR3 region: CATSSRTGFKNIQYF. The CDR3 DNA reads TGTGCCACCAGCAGTAGGACAGGGTTCAAAAACATTCAGTACTTC.

The rearrangement uses TRBV10-3 and TRBJ1-2; D unresolved. V lost 9 bases to trimming and J lost 2 bases, with 16 bases between them. Per germline, CDR1 ENHRY and CDR2 SYGVKD. This CDR3 comprises 14 residues. The CDR3 sequence is CAIGTSPLNYGYTF. In DNA, the CDR3 is TGTGCCATTGGAACATCACCCCTCAACTATGGCTACACCTTC.

The J gene is TRBJ2-7, the V gene TRBV6-5; 10 nucleotides align to TRBD2. The CDR3 has 14 amino acids. With 5 bases clipped from V and 7 bases from J, the junction kept 8 bases outside the gene matches. CDR1 is MNHEY and CDR2 is SVGAGI in the germline V gene. CDR3 in amino acids: CASSKYSGGYEQYF. CDR3 in DNA: TGTGCCAGCAGTAAATATAGCGGGGGGTATGAGCAGTACTTC.

The rearrangement links TRBV6-2 or TRBV6-3 to TRBJ2-5, with D unresolved. This CDR3 contains 11 residues. Trimming took off 5 bases at V and 10 bases at J, with 11 bases between the two ends. CDR1 MNHEY and CDR2 SVGEGT come from the germline V gene. CDR3 DNA: TGTGCCAGCAGTCACGTGGGTGGCCAGTACTTC. It is translated as CASSHVGGQYF.

J is TRBJ1-2 and V is TRBV7-2; TRBD1 matches 7 bases. The CDR3 is 16 amino acids. Germline trimming cut 0 bases from V and 4 bases from J; bases unmatched to any gene: 8. Germline V gene sequence: CDR1 SGHTA, CDR2 FQGNSA. CDR3 DNA sequence: TGTGCCAGCAGCTTAGCGAGCACCGGGACAGCCTATGGCTACACCTTC. Encoded protein: CASSLASTGTAYGYTF. Looking up the rest from reference TRBV7-2 and TRBJ1-2 gives the full variable domain: GAGVSQSPSNKVTEKGKDVELRCDPISGHTALYWYRQSLGQGLEFLIYFQGNSAPDKSGLPSDRFSAERTGGSVSTLTIQRTQQEDSAVYLCASSLASTGTAYGYTFGSGTRLTVV.

J is TRBJ1-1 and V is TRBV10-3; the D gene is possibly TRBD1 (5 bases). Germline assignment: CDR1 ENHRY and CDR2 SYGVKD. The CDR3 runs to 16 residues. V was trimmed by 10 bases and J by 6 bases, leaving 27 bases between them. The CDR3, as DNA: TGTGCCACCTCCCGGGGCAGGTGGGAATTTAACGCTGAAGCTTTCTTT. Its protein is CATSRGRWEFNAEAFF.

This clonotype was counted only a few times. The chain is built from TRBV2 and TRBJ2-3; D is uncertain. Germline values: CDR1 SNHLY, CDR2 FYNNEI. The germline V and J ends were trimmed by 3 bases and 8 bases, with 6 bases remaining between them. This CDR3 is 11 amino acids long. In DNA form, the CDR3 reads TGTGCCAGCAGTGACTACGGTACGCAGTATTTT. Translated: CASSDYGTQYF.

J is TRBJ2-5 and V is TRBV20-1; 11 bases align to TRBD2. CDR1 and CDR2 (germline): DFQATT, SNEGSKA (reference sequence). J lost 11 bases, V lost 3 bases, and 11 bases had no gene match. The CDR3 has 14 amino acids. CDR3 region: CSARTSGIYNEQYF. The CDR3, as DNA: TGCAGTGCTAGGACTAGCGGGATCTACAATGAGCAGTACTTC.

The V gene is TRBV6-6, the J gene TRBJ1-5; D remains ambiguous. The CDR3 runs to 15 residues. V was pared by 6 bases and J by 3 bases, with 15 bases between. Germline lookup yields CDR1 MNHNY and CDR2 SVGAGI (reference sequence). Here the CDR3 reads CASSYAEINNQPQHF. The CDR3 coding sequence is TGTGCCAGCAGCTACGCAGAAATAAACAATCAGCCCCAGCATTTT.

The rearrangement links TRBV20-1 to TRBJ2-3, with 11 bases fitting TRBD1. V lost 3 bases to trimming and J lost 4 bases; unmatched junction nucleotides: 3. Germline lookup yields CDR1 DFQATT and CDR2 SNEGSKA (reference sequence). The CDR3 consists of 14 residues. The CDR3 protein is CSASLGQGADTQYF. The DNA of the CDR3 is TGCAGTGCTAGCCTGGGACAGGGGGCAGATACGCAGTATTTT.

This chain joins TRBV2 and TRBJ2-1, with D hard to call. V was trimmed by 6 bases and J by 6 bases, leaving 9 bases between them. Germline V gene lookup returns CDR1 SNHLY and CDR2 FYNNEI. This CDR3 has 12 residues. CDR3 coding DNA: TGTGCCAGCAGGGAAAGGGCCAATGAGCAGTTCTTC. This gives the protein CASRERANEQFF.

This clonotype was seen more than once but under ten times. The CDR3 nucleotides are TGTGCCAGCAGCTTAGGGGCTAGTGGCGGGGGAATTTACAATGAGCAGTTCTTC. This codes for CASSLGASGGGIYNEQFF. J is TRBJ2-1 and V is TRBV11-2; TRBD2 matches at 7 bases. The germline V gene has CDR1 SGHAT and CDR2 FQNNGV. V lost 1 base and J lost 4; bases outside the gene matches: 13. This CDR3 comprises 18 residues.